This is a list of T cell receptor beta chains from one sample in a study of cytotoxic CD8 clonotypes in ibrutinib-treated CLL. Profiling relied on immunoSEQ multiplex PCR, and the TCRdb table lists in-frame clones only, not all of them. The table records approximately 40,000 clones, 55% to 75% of them present only once. The sequencing used PBMCs, collected at disease progression, from a patient treated with ibrutinib. These receptors originate from a human donor with chronic lymphocytic leukemia. Each CDR3 is given with its conserved first and last residue. D genes are given only for firm matches. Not every row has a clone size; where given, it reads once, few, many or a size class.

TRBJ1-3	TRBV5-5	.	TRBD1	TGTGCCAGCAGCCGGGTCCCGGGACAGGTCTCTGGAAACACCATATATTTT	CASSRVPGQVSGNTIYF
TRBJ2-1	TRBV2	.	.	TGTGCCAGCAGTGAAAGGCCAAGCGCTAGCTATGAGCAGTTCTTC	CASSERPSASYEQFF
TRBJ2-5	TRBV7-2	.	.	TGTGCCAGCAGCTTAGAGGGTCATTCGACCCAGTACTTC	CASSLEGHSTQYF
TRBJ1-2	TRBV7-9	.	.	TGTGCCAGCAGCTTGACCTGGGATGGCTACACCTTC	CASSLTWDGYTF
TRBJ1-2	TRBV30	.	TRBD1	TGTGCCTGGATGGGGACAGGGCCTTATTTTGGTTATGGCTACACCTTC	CAWMGTGPYFGYGYTF
TRBJ2-7	TRBV10-3	.	.	TGTGCCATCAGTGAGCTAAGCGGTTACTACGAGCAGTACTTC	CAISELSGYYEQYF
TRBJ1-1	TRBV6-4	.	TRBD1	TGTGCCAGCAGCCGCAAAGACAGGGGGAACACTGAAGCTTTCTTT	CASSRKDRGNTEAFF
TRBJ2-5	TRBV7-8	once	.	TGTGCCAGCAGCTTAGTATCCGAGACCCAGTACTTC	CASSLVSETQYF
TRBJ2-4	TRBV19	.	TRBD1	TGTGCCAGTAGTACCGTAGCCGGGACAGCCGTAAACATTCAGTACTTC	CASSTVAGTAVNIQYF
TRBJ1-2	TRBV7-8	medium-sized	.	TGTGCCAGCAGCTTTGGGTCCAGCTCTAACTATGGCTACACCTTC	CASSFGSSSNYGYTF
TRBJ2-3	TRBV25-1	.	TRBD1	TGTGCCAGCAGTGACCATGGACAGGAAAGCACAGATACGCAGTATTTT	CASSDHGQESTDTQYF
TRBJ1-1	TRBV30	.	.	TGTGCCTGGAGTGTTGGGGCGAACACTGAAGCTTTCTTT	CAWSVGANTEAFF
TRBJ1-1	TRBV4-1	.	TRBD1	TGCGCCAGCAGCCAAGTGGGCAGGGGGCCGGTGGACACTGAAGCTTTCTTT	CASSQVGRGPVDTEAFF
TRBJ1-4	TRBV28	.	TRBD1	TGTGCCAGCAGGCGACAGGGACTACGGGAAAAACTGTTTTTT	CASRRQGLREKLFF
TRBJ2-7	TRBV30	few	TRBD2	TGTGCCGGTAAAACTAGCGGGGGACCCTACGAGCAGTACTTC	CAGKTSGGPYEQYF
TRBJ1-3	TRBV2	.	.	TGTGCCAGCAGTGTGATAGGGAGCTCTGGAAACACCATATATTTT	CASSVIGSSGNTIYF
TRBJ2-7	TRBV25-1	.	.	TGTGCCAGCTCGCGCGAACAGCCTATACAGGACTCCTACGAGCAGTACTTC	CASSREQPIQDSYEQYF
TRBJ2-7	TRBV6-1	.	TRBD1	TGTGCCACTACCCAGGGGGACGTAACCTACGAGCAGTACTTC	CATTQGDVTYEQYF
TRBJ1-1	TRBV28	.	.	TGTGCCAGCAGCCCTAACACGAACACTGAAGCTTTCTTT	CASSPNTNTEAFF
TRBJ1-1	TRBV30	.	TRBD1	TGTGCCTGGCTGACACCTGGGACAGCCAGAGTGAACACTGAAGCTTTCTTT	CAWLTPGTARVNTEAFF
TRBJ2-7	TRBV10-3	.	TRBD2	TGTGCCATCAGTGACTACGGGACTAGCGGTTTGGTGGAGCAGTACTTC	CAISDYGTSGLVEQYF
TRBJ1-1	TRBV28	once	TRBD1	TGTGCCAGCGACTCAGGGGGCTCAAAAACCACTGAAGCTTTCTTT	CASDSGGSKTTEAFF
TRBJ1-3	TRBV9	.	.	TGTGCCAGCAGCAAATTCTCGACCCTGGGAGCTGGAAACACCATATATTTT	CASSKFSTLGAGNTIYF
TRBJ2-3	TRBV13	.	.	TGTGCCAGCAGCTTAAGTCAGGGGATCACAGATACGCAGTATTTT	CASSLSQGITDTQYF
TRBJ2-7	TRBV9	once	.	TGTGCCAGCAGCGTAGCGTTCAGGGACGGCGAGCAGTACTTC	CASSVAFRDGEQYF
TRBJ1-6	TRBV9	few	.	TGTGCCAGCAGCGTAGTCGCGGAGAATTCACCCCTCCACTTT	CASSVVAENSPLHF
TRBJ2-1	TRBV2	.	.	TGTGCCAGCAGGGGGAGAGTTCTTGAGTTCTTC	CASRGRVLEFF
TRBJ2-1	TRBV6-6	.	TRBD2	TGTGCCAGCAGGGCCGACCGGACTAGCGGGGAGCAGTTCTTC	CASRADRTSGEQFF
TRBJ2-5	TRBV11-2	once	TRBD1	TGTGCCAGCAGGTCCGGCAGGGGGTTGGAGACCCAGTACTTC	CASRSGRGLETQYF
TRBJ1-1	TRBV11-2	few	.	TGTGCCAGCAGCTTATCTCAGGGGATGAACACTGAAGCTTTCTTT	CASSLSQGMNTEAFF
TRBJ2-7	TRBV20-1	.	.	TGCAGTGCTAGAGATGGGAGCGAGCAGTACTTC	CSARDGSEQYF
TRBJ1-2	TRBV7-3	.	.	TGTGCCAGCAGCTTTCTCGGGGGGTATGGCTACACCTTC	CASSFLGGYGYTF
TRBJ2-7	TRBV30	.	.	TGTGCCTGGGGACTCTCGAGCTCCTACGAGCAGTACTTC	CAWGLSSSYEQYF
TRBJ2-7	TRBV27	.	.	TGTGCCAGCAGTTTCCGCACAACAGGCTACGAGCAGTACTTC	CASSFRTTGYEQYF
TRBJ1-5	TRBV7-8	few	TRBD1	TGTGCCAGCAGCCACAGGGGACCCCAAAATCAGCCCCAGCATTTT	CASSHRGPQNQPQHF
TRBJ2-7	TRBV5-5	.	TRBD1	TGTGCCAGCAGCTTCGACAGGGGCTACGAGCAGTACTTC	CASSFDRGYEQYF
TRBJ2-7	TRBV7-9	.	.	TGTGCCAGCAGCTTAGTAGGCGCCTACGAGCAGTACTTC	CASSLVGAYEQYF
TRBJ2-1	TRBV5-1	.	TRBD2	TGCGCCAGCAGTTTCCTCGCGGGGGGCGCAGGCAATGAGCAGTTCTTC	CASSFLAGGAGNEQFF
TRBJ1-4	TRBV9	few	TRBD1	TGTGCCAGCAGCCACGACAGGGGCGGTGGAGATGAAAAACTGTTTTTT	CASSHDRGGGDEKLFF
TRBJ2-3	TRBV5-1	.	.	TGCGCCAGCAGCTTGGGTGGGCGAGGCACAGATACGCAGTATTTT	CASSLGGRGTDTQYF
TRBJ1-6	TRBV19	.	.	TGTGCCAGTAGGGACCCCCGGGGCCAGTCCTATAATTCACCCCTCCACTTT	CASRDPRGQSYNSPLHF
TRBJ2-1	TRBV18	.	.	TGTGCCAGCTCATCGATCGGGGGCGAGCAGTTCTTC	CASSSIGGEQFF
TRBJ2-7	TRBV12-5	.	.	TGTGCTAGTGGTCCCTATGGTGGCGGGTGCTCCTACGAGCAGTACTTC	CASGPYGGGCSYEQYF
TRBJ2-3	TRBV28	.	TRBD2	TGTGCCAGCTGCGCCGGGACTAGCGGGACAAATACGCAGTATTTT	CASCAGTSGTNTQYF
TRBJ1-1	TRBV5-4	.	.	TGTGCCAGCCGAAGTGGGGTAGATACTGAAGCTTTCTTT	CASRSGVDTEAFF
TRBJ1-1	TRBV18	few	.	TGTGCCAGCTCACCACCAGGAGGGAACACTGAAGCTTTCTTT	CASSPPGGNTEAFF
TRBJ2-1	TRBV7-8	.	TRBD1	TGTGCCAGCAGCTCCCGGACAGGCCTGTACAATGAGCAGTTCTTC	CASSSRTGLYNEQFF
TRBJ1-5	TRBV30	few	.	TGTGCCTGGGGCGTTCAGGGGAACAATCAGCCCCAGCATTTT	CAWGVQGNNQPQHF
TRBJ2-7	TRBV20-1	.	.	TGCAGTGCTGGGGGACGTCAGGAGCAGTACTTC	CSAGGRQEQYF
TRBJ2-3	TRBV11-3	few	.	TGTGCCAGCAGCCTAGACTCGGGGGATACGCAGTATTTT	CASSLDSGDTQYF
TRBJ2-3	TRBV29-1	.	.	TGCAGCGTCGACGGGGCCGCCTGGGATACGCAGTATTTT	CSVDGAAWDTQYF
TRBJ2-1	TRBV11-2	.	.	TGTGCCAGCAGCTTAGATCAGCCGAACGAGCAGTTCTTC	CASSLDQPNEQFF
TRBJ2-3	TRBV6-1	.	.	TGTGCCAGCACCGCCGGGACTAGCACAGATACGCAGTATTTT	CASTAGTSTDTQYF
TRBJ2-3	TRBV9	.	.	TGTGCCAGCAGCGCCCAAGGGGGGGCAGATACGCAGTATTTT	CASSAQGGADTQYF
TRBJ2-1	TRBV5-1	.	.	TGCGCCAGCAGCTCCCAATACAATGAGCAGTTCTTC	CASSSQYNEQFF
TRBJ1-4	TRBV9	.	.	TGTGCCAGCAGCCCCCTCGGTGGGGGTCTGGGGGAAAAACTGTTTTTT	CASSPLGGGLGEKLFF
TRBJ1-4	TRBV5-1	.	.	TGCGCCAGCAGCCCAGAGGGGGAACGTAATGAAAAACTGTTTTTT	CASSPEGERNEKLFF
TRBJ2-5	TRBV9	.	TRBD2	TGTGCCAGCAGCGTCACCCGGACTAGCGGGGGGGGTTTCCAAGAGACCCAGTACTTC	CASSVTRTSGGGFQETQYF